One and the same sample provided the 6 T cell receptor beta chains below, sequenced in a study of blood T cell repertoires in COVID-19. Clones were sequenced by immunoSEQ multiplex PCR, and TCRdb holds only the in-frame ones, with some missing. The sample lists around 330,000 clones; 75% to 90% were seen once. The sample consisted of PBMCs or T cells enriched from blood (not recorded which). The receptors were gathered from a man between 60 and 70 years old who had recovered from COVID-19.

The chain recombines TRBV10-2 with TRBJ2-3; a weak D match, TRBD2 (5 bases). Trimming left V 10 bases short and J 8 bases short, with 25 bases between. Germline CDR1 and CDR2: WSHSY and SAAADI. There are 15 residues in the CDR3. The CDR3 DNA sequence: TGCGCCACTTCCCCGACGAGGGCCCCCATAGGTACGCAGTATTTT. Translated, it gives CATSPTRAPIGTQYF.

The CDR3 sequence: CASSEDLARYEQYF. The CDR3 region has the DNA TGTGCCAGCAGTGAAGATCTAGCCAGGTACGAGCAGTACTTC. The chain uses TRBV2 and TRBJ2-7, with D possibly being TRBD2 (5 bases). Germline V gene lookup returns CDR1 SNHLY and CDR2 FYNNEI. V lost 1 base and J 4 bases, leaving 11 bases between the germline ends. The CDR3 extends over 14 amino acids.

The genes are TRBV7-2 and TRBJ2-1; 15 bases align to TRBD2. The CDR3 runs 15 residues. V lost 4 bases, J lost 9 bases, and 4 bases stayed unmatched. From germline, CDR1 is SGHTA and CDR2 FQGNSA. The CDR3 region is CASSSGTSGRLEQFF. CDR3 DNA sequence: TGTGCCAGCAGCTCGGGGACTAGCGGGAGGCTTGAGCAGTTCTTC.

V gene TRBV5-4 combines with J gene TRBJ1-1; TRBD1 agrees at 10 bases. V lost 4 bases to trimming and J lost 6 bases; unmatched junction nucleotides: 3. Germline lookup yields CDR1 SGHNT and CDR2 YYREEE (reference sequence). The CDR3 spans 13 residues. The CDR3 region is CASSPGQGAEAFF. CDR3 DNA: TGTGCCAGCAGCCCCGGACAGGGGGCTGAAGCTTTCTTT.

J is TRBJ2-5 and V is TRBV3-1 (or the pseudogene TRBV3-2), with TRBD2 identical over 11 bases. This CDR3 is 15 amino acids long. Per germline, CDR1 LGHDT and CDR2 YNNKEL (reference sequence). Trimming at V came to 4 bases and at J to 1 base, leaving 2 bases not matched to a gene. The DNA of the CDR3 is TGTGCCAGCAGCCTTAGCGGGAGGGGCCAAGAGACCCAGTACTTC. Encoded protein: CASSLSGRGQETQYF.

V gene TRBV7-9 combines with J gene TRBJ2-7; 8 bases fit TRBD2. V lost 5 bases to trimming and J lost 7 bases; unmatched junction nucleotides: 10. In germline, CDR1 is SEHNR, CDR2 FQNEAQ (reference sequence). The CDR3 loop spans 14 amino acids. Here the CDR3 reads CASSDSGGPGEQYF. DNA for the CDR3: TGTGCCAGCAGCGATTCGGGAGGGCCGGGAGAGCAGTACTTC.